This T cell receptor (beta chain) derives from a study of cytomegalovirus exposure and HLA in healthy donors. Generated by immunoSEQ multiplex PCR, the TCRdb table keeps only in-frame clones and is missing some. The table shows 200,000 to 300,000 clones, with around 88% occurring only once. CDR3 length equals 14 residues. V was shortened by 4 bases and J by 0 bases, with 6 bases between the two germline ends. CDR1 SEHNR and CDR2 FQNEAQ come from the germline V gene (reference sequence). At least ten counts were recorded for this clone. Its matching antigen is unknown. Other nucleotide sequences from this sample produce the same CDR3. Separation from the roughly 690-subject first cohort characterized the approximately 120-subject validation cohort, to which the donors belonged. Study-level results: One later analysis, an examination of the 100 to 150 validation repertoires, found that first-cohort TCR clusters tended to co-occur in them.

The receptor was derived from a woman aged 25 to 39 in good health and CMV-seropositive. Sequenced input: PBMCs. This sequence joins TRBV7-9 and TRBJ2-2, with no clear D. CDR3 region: CASSSNPNTGELFF. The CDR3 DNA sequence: TGTGCCAGCAGCTCCAATCCGAACACCGGGGAGCTGTTTTTT.